These T cell receptor beta chains were read from a single sample in a study of blood T cell repertoires in COVID-19. The protocol was immunoSEQ multiplex PCR, while the TCRdb copy is restricted to in-frame clones and leaves out a portion. There are more than 95,000 clones in the sample; roughly 82% occur only once, and 5% to 6.5% lies in the top ten. Source material: peripheral blood. Receptors originate from a human donor in a cohort sampled during active COVID-19. Both conserved end residues are part of each CDR3. The D gene is left open where the match is weak. A clone size is listed for some rows: how often the clone was seen (once, few, many), or a class if it is expanded.

TRBD1,TRBV3-1/TRBV3-2,-,TRBJ2-7,CASSSDRTGTYLRVEQYF,TGTGCCAGCAGCTCCGACCGGACAGGGACCTACCTACGGGTAGAGCAGTACTTC
TRBD1,TRBV30,-,TRBJ1-1,CAWSRQGNTEAFF,TGTGCCTGGAGCCGACAGGGGAACACTGAAGCTTTCTTT
-,TRBV7-3,-,TRBJ2-5,CASSFAGGEETQYF,TGTGCCAGCAGCTTCGCAGGAGGGGAAGAGACCCAGTACTTC
-,TRBV7-2,few,TRBJ1-2,CASSLVTVRGGGNYGYTF,TGTGCCAGCAGCTTAGTTACTGTGCGTGGGGGCGGCAACTATGGCTACACCTTC
-,TRBV7-2,-,TRBJ1-2,CASSLRQNIIYGYTF,TGTGCCAGCAGCCTCCGACAGAACATCATTTATGGCTACACCTTC
TRBD1,TRBV27,-,TRBJ1-4,CASSSHRGVQEKLFF,TGTGCCAGCAGTTCTCACAGGGGGGTACAGGAAAAACTGTTTTTT
TRBD2,TRBV18,-,TRBJ2-1,CASSPPRTSPYNEQFF,TGTGCCAGCTCACCACCGAGGACTAGTCCCTACAATGAGCAGTTCTTC
TRBD2,TRBV7-2,-,TRBJ2-7,CASSQGLAGVNSYEQYF,TGTGCCAGCAGCCAGGGACTAGCGGGAGTAAACTCCTACGAGCAGTACTTC
-,TRBV24-1,-,TRBJ2-1,CATSVSGSYNEQFF,TGTGCCACCAGTGTAAGTGGGAGCTACAATGAGCAGTTCTTC
TRBD2,TRBV30,-,TRBJ2-7,CAWKRAGGPYEQYF,TGTGCCTGGAAACGAGCGGGAGGGCCCTACGAGCAGTACTTC
-,TRBV3-1/TRBV3-2,-,TRBJ1-2,CASSQDIRQDYGYTF,TGTGCCAGCAGCCAAGATATTAGGCAGGACTATGGCTACACCTTC
TRBD1,TRBV4-3,-,TRBJ1-2,CASSQVPGQANYGYTF,TGCGCCAGCAGCCAAGTTCCCGGACAGGCTAACTATGGCTACACCTTC